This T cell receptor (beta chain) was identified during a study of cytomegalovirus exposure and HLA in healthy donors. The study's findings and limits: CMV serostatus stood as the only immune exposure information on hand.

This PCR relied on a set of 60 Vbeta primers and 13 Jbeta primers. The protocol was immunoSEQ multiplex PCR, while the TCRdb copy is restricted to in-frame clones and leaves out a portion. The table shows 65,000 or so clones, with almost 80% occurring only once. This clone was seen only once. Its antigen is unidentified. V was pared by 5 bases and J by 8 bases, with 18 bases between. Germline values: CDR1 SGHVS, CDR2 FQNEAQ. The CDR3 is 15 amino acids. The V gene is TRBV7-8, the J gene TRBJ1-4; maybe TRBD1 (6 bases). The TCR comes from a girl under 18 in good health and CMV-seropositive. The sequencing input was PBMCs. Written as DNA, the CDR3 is TGTGCCAGCAGCCAGCGTGGGGGCAGGGGAGAAAAACTGTTTTTT. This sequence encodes CASSQRGGRGEKLFF.